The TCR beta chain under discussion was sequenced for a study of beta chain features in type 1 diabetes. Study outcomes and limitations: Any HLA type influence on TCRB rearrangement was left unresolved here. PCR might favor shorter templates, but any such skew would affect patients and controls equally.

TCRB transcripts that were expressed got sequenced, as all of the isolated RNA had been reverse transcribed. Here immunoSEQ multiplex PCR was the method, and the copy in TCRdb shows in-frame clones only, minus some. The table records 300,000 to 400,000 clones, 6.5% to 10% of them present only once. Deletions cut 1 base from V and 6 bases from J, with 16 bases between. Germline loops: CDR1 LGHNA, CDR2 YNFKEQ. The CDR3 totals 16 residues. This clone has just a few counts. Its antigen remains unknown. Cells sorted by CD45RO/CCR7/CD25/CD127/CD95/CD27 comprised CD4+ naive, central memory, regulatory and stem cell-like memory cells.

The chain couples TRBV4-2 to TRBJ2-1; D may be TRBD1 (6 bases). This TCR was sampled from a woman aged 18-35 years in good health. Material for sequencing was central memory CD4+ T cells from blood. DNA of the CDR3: TGTGCCAGCAGCCAAGCGCTGGACAGCCAGCCCAATGAGCAGTTCTTC. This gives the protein CASSQALDSQPNEQFF.